Sequencing of this T cell receptor beta chain was carried out in a study of CD8 T cells in Susac syndrome. An amount of RNA that ranged from roughly 0.45 to 1 ug was reverse transcribed with random hexamers. Amplification of TCR beta CDR3 used immunoSEQ multiplex PCR across 54 Vbeta and 13 Jbeta. MiXCR was run by TCRdb on the immunoSEQ multiplex PCR reads, yielding one entry per CDR3 protein. The repertoire consists of about 240,000 distinct CDR3 sequences, with approximately 95% occurring once and the leading ten covering about 0.095%. In germline, CDR1 is MDHEN, CDR2 SYDVKM. With 4 bases removed from V and 6 bases from J, the gap between germline ends came to 3 bases. This CDR3 contains 11 residues. Sequencing targeted TCR beta in T cells from blood (CD8+ and CD4+).

Material for sequencing was CD4+ T cells from PBMCs. The TCR was taken from a human donor with Susac syndrome. V is TRBV28 and J is TRBJ2-2; D unclear. The CDR3 region has the DNA TGTGCCAGCAGTTACGCCGGGGAGCTGTTTTTT. This translates into CASSYAGELFF.